This T cell receptor (beta chain) originates from a study of CD8 T cells in Susac syndrome. Random hexamers served to reverse transcribe about 0.45 to 1 ug RNA. TCRdb reprocessed the immunoSEQ multiplex PCR reads with MiXCR, giving one entry per CDR3 protein. The sample lists 80,000 or so distinct CDR3 sequences; roughly 91% were seen once. CDR3 length equals 16 residues. Germline lookup yields CDR1 MNHNS and CDR2 SASEGT. With V trimmed by 4 bases and J by 0 bases, 6 bases remained unmatched. The specimen was CD4+ T cells from PBMCs. This chain connects TRBV6-1 to TRBJ2-1; 7 bases map to TRBD1. This TCR was sampled from a human donor with Susac syndrome. CDR3 nucleotides: TGTGCCAGCAGTGGACACAGGGGTTTCTCCTACAATGAGCAGTTCTTC. It yields the protein CASSGHRGFSYNEQFF.